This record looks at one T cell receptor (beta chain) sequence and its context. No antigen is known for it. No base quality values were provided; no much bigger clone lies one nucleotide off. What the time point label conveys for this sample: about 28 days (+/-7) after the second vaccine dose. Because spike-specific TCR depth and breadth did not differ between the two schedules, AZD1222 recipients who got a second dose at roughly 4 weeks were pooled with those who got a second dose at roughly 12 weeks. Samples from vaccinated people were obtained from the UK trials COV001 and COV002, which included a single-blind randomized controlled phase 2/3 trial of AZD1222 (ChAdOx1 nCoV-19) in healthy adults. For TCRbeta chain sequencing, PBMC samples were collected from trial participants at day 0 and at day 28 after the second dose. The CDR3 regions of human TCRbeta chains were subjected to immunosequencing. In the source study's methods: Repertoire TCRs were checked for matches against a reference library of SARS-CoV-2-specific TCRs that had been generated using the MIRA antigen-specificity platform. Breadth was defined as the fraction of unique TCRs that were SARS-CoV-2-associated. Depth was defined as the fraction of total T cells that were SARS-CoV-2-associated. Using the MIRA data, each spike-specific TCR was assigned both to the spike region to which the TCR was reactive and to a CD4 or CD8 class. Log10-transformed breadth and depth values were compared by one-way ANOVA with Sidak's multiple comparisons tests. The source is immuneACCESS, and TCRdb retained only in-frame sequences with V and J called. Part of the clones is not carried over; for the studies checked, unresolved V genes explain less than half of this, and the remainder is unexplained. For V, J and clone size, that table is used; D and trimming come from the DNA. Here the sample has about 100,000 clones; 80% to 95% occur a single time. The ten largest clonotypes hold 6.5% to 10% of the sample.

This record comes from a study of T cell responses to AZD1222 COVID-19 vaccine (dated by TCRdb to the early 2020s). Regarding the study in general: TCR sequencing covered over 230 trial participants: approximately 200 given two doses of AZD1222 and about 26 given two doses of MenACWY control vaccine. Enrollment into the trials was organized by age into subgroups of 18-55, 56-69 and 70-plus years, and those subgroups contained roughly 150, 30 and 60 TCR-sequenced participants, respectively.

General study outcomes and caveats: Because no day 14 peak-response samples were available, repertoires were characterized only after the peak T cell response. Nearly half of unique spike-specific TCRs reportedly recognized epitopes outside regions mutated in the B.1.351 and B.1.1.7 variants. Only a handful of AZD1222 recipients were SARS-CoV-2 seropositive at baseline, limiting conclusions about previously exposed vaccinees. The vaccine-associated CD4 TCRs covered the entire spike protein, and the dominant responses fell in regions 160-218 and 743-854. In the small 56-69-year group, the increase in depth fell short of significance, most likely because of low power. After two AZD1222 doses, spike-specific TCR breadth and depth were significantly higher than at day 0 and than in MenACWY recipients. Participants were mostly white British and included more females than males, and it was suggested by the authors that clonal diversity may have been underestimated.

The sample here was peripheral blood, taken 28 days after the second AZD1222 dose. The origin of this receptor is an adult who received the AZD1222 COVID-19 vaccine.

The nucleotide sequence is given as TGTGCCAGCTCACCACCGCCGGGCGGGATCACAGATACGCAGTATTTT. Translated, it reads CASSPPPGGITDTQYF. This chain joins TRBV18 to TRBJ2-3; the D region possibly corresponds to TRBD2 (6 bases align). The CDR3 has 16 amino acids, counting the end cysteine and phenylalanine. Only the CDR3 DNA stays, 48 bases, in frame from base 1. V is pared back by 0 bases and J by 2 bases, with 12 bases lying between the germline termini. CDR1 and CDR2 (KGHSH, LQKENI) derive from the germline V gene.